This TCR beta chain came from a study of blood T cell repertoires in COVID-19. Looking at the study overall: The United States, Italy and Spain were the sources of the acute and convalescent COVID-19 samples. T cells, B-cell-depleted T cells, or PBMCs provided the cDNA or gDNA that served as material.

The V gene lost 4 bases and the J gene lost 8 bases, with 18 bases spanning the gap. The CDR3 spans 14 residues. Germline-derived CDR1 and CDR2 are SGHRS and YFSETQ. In the original processing: By means of reference gene primer amplification, nucleated cell counts were estimated. Measured with immunoSEQ multiplex PCR; TCRdb has only the in-frame clones, and not every one. V and J calls and clone size follow that table, whereas D and trimming were derived from the DNA. This table has about 180,000 clones, 88% appearing once. V and J are TRBV5-1 and TRBJ1-1, with D perhaps matching TRBD1 (5 bases). This TCR was recovered from a woman in her 30s with acute or convalescent COVID-19. The sample consisted of peripheral blood. The CDR3 spells CASSPGDGRDEAFF. CDR3 coding DNA: TGCGCCAGCAGCCCTGGAGACGGGCGGGACGAAGCTTTCTTT.